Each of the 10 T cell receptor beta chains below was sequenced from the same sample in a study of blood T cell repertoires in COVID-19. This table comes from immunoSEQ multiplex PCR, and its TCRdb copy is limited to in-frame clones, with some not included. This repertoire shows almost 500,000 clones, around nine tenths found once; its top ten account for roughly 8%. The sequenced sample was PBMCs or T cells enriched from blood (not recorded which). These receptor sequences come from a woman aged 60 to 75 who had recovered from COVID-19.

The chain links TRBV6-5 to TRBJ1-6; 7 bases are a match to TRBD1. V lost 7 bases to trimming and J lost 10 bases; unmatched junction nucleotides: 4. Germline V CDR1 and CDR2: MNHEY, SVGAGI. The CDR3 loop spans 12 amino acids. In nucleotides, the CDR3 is TGTGCCAGCATGCAGGGGGGCTCACCCCTCCACTTT. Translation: CASMQGGSPLHF.

CDR3 nucleotides: TGCGCCAGCAGCCAAGCCTATCGGGGTCCTTTGAACACTGAAGCTTTCTTT. Protein sequence: CASSQAYRGPLNTEAFF. The chain employs TRBV4-1 and TRBJ1-1, with D hard to call. The ends were cut back, 1 base at V and 0 bases at J, with 15 bases in the middle. Germline V gene lookup returns CDR1 MGHRA and CDR2 YSYEKL. The CDR3 extends over 17 amino acids.

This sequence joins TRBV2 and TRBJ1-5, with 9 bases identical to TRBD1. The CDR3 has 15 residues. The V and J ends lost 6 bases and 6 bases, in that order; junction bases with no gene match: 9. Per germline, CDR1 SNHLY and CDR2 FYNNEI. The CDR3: CASSKDRGKGQPQHF. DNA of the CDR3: TGTGCCAGCAGCAAGGACAGGGGCAAAGGTCAGCCCCAGCATTTT.

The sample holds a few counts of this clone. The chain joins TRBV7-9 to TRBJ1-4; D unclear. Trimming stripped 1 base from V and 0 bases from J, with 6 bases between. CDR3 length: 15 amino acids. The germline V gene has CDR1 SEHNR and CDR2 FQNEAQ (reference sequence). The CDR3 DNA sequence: TGTGCCAGCAGCTTAGGGCCAGCAACTAATGAAAAACTGTTTTTT. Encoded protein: CASSLGPATNEKLFF.

CDR3 coding DNA: TGCAGCGTGAGACCAGGGGGTACAACTAATGAAAAACTGTTTTTT. Its protein product is CSVRPGGTTNEKLFF. The V and J genes are TRBV29-1 and TRBJ1-4; 7 nucleotides agree with TRBD1. There are 15 residues in the CDR3. Germline V gene data show CDR1 as SQVTM and CDR2 as ANQGSEA. Trimming cost V 6 bases and J 0 bases; bases outside gene matches: 7. Full variable domain (rest looked up from reference TRBV29-1 and TRBJ1-4): SAVISQKPSRDICQRGTSLTIQCQVDSQVTMMFWYRQQPGQSLTLIATANQGSEATYESGFVIDKFPISRPNLTFSTLTVSNMSPEDSSIYLCSVRPGGTTNEKLFFGSGTQLSVL.

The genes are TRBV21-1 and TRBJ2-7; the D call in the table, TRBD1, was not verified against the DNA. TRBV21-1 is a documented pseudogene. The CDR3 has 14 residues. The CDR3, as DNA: TGTGCCAGCAGCAAAGGCGACAGGGCCTACGAGCAGTACGTC. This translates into CASSKGDRAYEQYV.

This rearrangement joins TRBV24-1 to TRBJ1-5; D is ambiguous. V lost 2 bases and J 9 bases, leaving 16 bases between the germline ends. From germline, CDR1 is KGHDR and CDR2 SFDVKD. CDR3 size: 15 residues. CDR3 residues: CATSDSPLAEGPQHF. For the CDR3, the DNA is TGTGCCACCAGTGATTCTCCCCTGGCGGAGGGGCCCCAGCATTTT.

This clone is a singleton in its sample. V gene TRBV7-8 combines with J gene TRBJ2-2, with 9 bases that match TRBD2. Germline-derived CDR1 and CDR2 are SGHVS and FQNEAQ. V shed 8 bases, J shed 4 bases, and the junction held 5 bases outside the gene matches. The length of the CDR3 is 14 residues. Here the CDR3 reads CASGLAGPTGELFF. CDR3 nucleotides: TGTGCCAGCGGTCTAGCGGGGCCCACCGGGGAGCTGTTTTTT. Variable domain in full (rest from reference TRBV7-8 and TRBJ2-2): GAGVSQSPRYKVAKRGQDVALRCDPISGHVSLFWYQQALGQGPEFLTYFQNEAQLDKSGLPSDRFFAERPEGSVSTLKIQRTQQEDSAVYLCASGLAGPTGELFFGEGSRLTVL.

The CDR3 coding sequence is TGTGCCATCGGTACGGACACGGCGAGCTCCTACGAGCAGTACGTC. It specifies CAIGTDTASSYEQYV. The chain is built from TRBV10-3 and TRBJ2-7; D might be TRBD1 (5 bases). With 8 bases removed from V and 0 bases from J, the gap between germline ends came to 17 bases. The germline V gene encodes CDR1 ENHRY and CDR2 SYGVKD. This CDR3 contains 15 residues.

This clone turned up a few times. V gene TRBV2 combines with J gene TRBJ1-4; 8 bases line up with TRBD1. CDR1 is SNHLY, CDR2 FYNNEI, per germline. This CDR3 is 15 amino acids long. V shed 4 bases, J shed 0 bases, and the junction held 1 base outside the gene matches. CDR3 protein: CASSATGATNEKLFF. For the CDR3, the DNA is TGTGCCAGCAGTGCGACAGGGGCAACTAATGAAAAACTGTTTTTT.